A single sample is the source of the 3 T cell receptor beta chains below, sequenced in a study of blood T cell repertoires in COVID-19. Generated by immunoSEQ multiplex PCR, the TCRdb table keeps only in-frame clones and is missing some. The sample lists roughly 100,000 clones, roughly 84% occurring once. The sequencing sample was made of peripheral blood. These receptors all stem from a human donor in a cohort sampled during active COVID-19.

In its sample, this clone was seen once. The J gene is TRBJ1-2, the V gene TRBV18, with D perhaps matching TRBD1 (5 bases). The CDR3 totals 15 residues. Germline CDR1 KGHSH, CDR2 LQKENI. The V and J ends lost 5 bases and 4 bases respectively, with 17 bases between them. Here the CDR3 reads CASSSTGRRPYGYTF. The CDR3, as DNA: TGTGCCAGCTCATCCACAGGTCGCAGACCCTATGGCTACACCTTC.

In its sample, this clone was seen a few times. The rearrangement links TRBV5-5 to TRBJ2-7, with TRBD1 matching 11 bases. Germline trimming cut 7 bases from V and 3 bases from J; bases unmatched to any gene: 3. Germline V gives CDR1 SGHKS, CDR2 YYEKEE (reference sequence). There are 13 residues in the CDR3. The CDR3 loop is CASFGTGGYEQYF. The CDR3 bases are TGTGCCAGCTTCGGGACAGGGGGCTACGAGCAGTACTTC.

This chain links TRBV19 with TRBJ1-2; D remains ambiguous. Germline CDR1 is LNHDA and CDR2 is SQIVND (reference sequence). This CDR3 spans 13 amino acids. V was cut by 7 bases and J by 5 bases, with 14 bases left in between. The CDR3 DNA reads as TGTGCCAGTACCCCCGAGGTGACGTATGGCTACACCTTC. Its translation: CASTPEVTYGYTF.